Shown below are 10 T cell receptor delta chains from a single sample sequenced in a study of gammadelta T cells in human blood. TCRdb applied CATT to the RT-PCR reads for clone calling. Of some 1,400 delta-chain clones in the sample, 15% to 20% were seen once. Sequencing input: non-Vgamma9Vdelta2 gamma-delta T cells from infant blood. All receptors derive from a human donor.

Of note for this clone: A far larger clone is just one base off, so this is likely a read error. The chain links TRDV3 to TRDJ1; no definite D call. Because TCRdb records no J gene, it was assigned here through a match of the DNA to germline. This CDR3 is 14 amino acids long. The ends were cut back, 4 bases at V and 3 bases at J, with 18 bases in the middle. Germline V gene lookup returns CDR1 TVYSNPD and CDR2 GDNSRS (reference sequence). The CDR3, as DNA: TGTGCCTCTAGGCGCCTTAAATGGTCCGATAAACTCATCTTT. Its protein is CASRRLKWSDKLIF.

This clone turned up a few times. This is likely an artifact of a read error, given a far larger clone one base away. The chain has TRDV3 and TRDJ1, with D perhaps matching TRDD3 (7 bases). Trimming stripped 4 bases from V and 4 bases from J, with 25 bases between. This CDR3 has 16 residues. Germline V CDR1 and CDR2: TVYSNPD, GDNSRS (reference sequence). The CDR3: CASSSIWGDNIDKLIF. In DNA, the CDR3 is TGTGCCTCTTCCTCCATCTGGGGGGACAACATCGATAAACTCATCTTT.

This clone is classed as large. This chain links TRDV1 with TRDJ1; TRDD3 agrees at 12 bases. This CDR3 comprises 28 residues. From germline, CDR1 is TSWWSYY and CDR2 QGS. The ends lost 1 base at V and 0 bases at J; junction bases unmatched: 36. Written as DNA, the CDR3 is TGTGCTCTTGGGGAACCGGAGGTGCGTCTTCCATCCTCTCTTTACTGGGGGATACAAAACGGGTACACCGATAAACTCATCTTT. Its protein is CALGEPEVRLPSSLYWGIQNGYTDKLIF.

By its share, this clone is large. The chain couples TRDV1 to TRDJ1; 12 nucleotides align to TRDD3. Trimming at V came to 7 bases and at J to 0 bases, leaving 12 bases not matched to a gene. The germline CDR1 and CDR2 sequences are TSWWSYY and QGS. The CDR3 has 18 residues. The CDR3 loop reads CALASPGGYAAYTDKLIF. The CDR3 DNA follows: TGTGCTCTTGCCTCCCCTGGGGGATACGCGGCTTACACCGATAAACTCATCTTT.

In the case of this clone: A far larger clone differs by one base, so this is likely a read error. The chain is built from TRDV1 and TRDJ1, with D unresolved. Germline values: CDR1 TSWWSYY, CDR2 QGS. The CDR3 totals 15 residues. Between the trimmed V and J ends, which lost 0 bases and 8 bases, there was a span of 16 bases. The CDR3 protein is CALGELAATNIKLIF. In DNA form, the CDR3 reads TGTGCTCTTGGGGAACTGGCGGCTACGAACATAAAACTCATCTTT.

This clone turned up a few times. A much larger clone lies one base from this, so it may be a read error. The chain carries TRDV1 and TRDJ1, with 13 bases lining up with TRDD3. The J gene, missing from TCRdb, was assigned here through DNA to germline matching. Germline loops: CDR1 TSWWSYY, CDR2 QGS. This CDR3 spans 20 amino acids. V shed 6 bases and J 4 bases; nucleotides not matched to a gene: 20. CDR3 region: CALGKFRIVLGDTGDDKLIF. The CDR3 bases are TGTGCTCTTGGCAAGTTTAGGATTGTACTGGGGGATACGGGGGACGATAAACTCATCTTT.

Of note for this clone: Given a far larger clone just one base away, this is likely a sequencing read error. This chain connects TRDV3 to TRDJ1; 7 nucleotides match TRDD2. Here the J gene was assigned by germline matching of the DNA, as TCRdb has none. V lost 4 bases, J lost 0 bases, and 20 bases stayed unmatched. CDR3 length: 18 residues. From germline, CDR1 is TVYSNPD and CDR2 GDNSRS (reference sequence). CDR3 bases: TGTGCCTCTTTCCTACGTCTTGGGAGACCCTACTACACCGATAAACTCATCTTT. Protein product: CASFLRLGRPYYTDKLIF. Full variable domain (outside the CDR3, taken from reference TRDV3 and TRDJ1): CDKVTQSSPDQTVASGSEVVLLCTYDTVYSNPDLFWYRIRPDYSFQFVFYGDNSRSEGADFTQGRFSVKHILTQKAFHLVISPVRTEDSATYYCASFLRLGRPYYTDKLIFGKGTRVTVEP.

This clone was seen just once. Given a far larger clone just one base away, this is likely a sequencing read error. The chain is built from TRDV1 and TRDJ3, with a weak D call TRDD3 (6 bases). Because TCRdb records no J gene, it was assigned here through a match of the DNA to germline. Germline lookup yields CDR1 TSWWSYY and CDR2 QGS. The CDR3 runs to 26 residues. V lost 5 bases to trimming and J lost 0 bases, with 38 bases between them. CDR3 amino acids: CALGSPGITALYWEIRASWDTRQMFF. The CDR3 bases are TGTGCTCTTGGGTCCCCGGGTATTACGGCCCTATACTGGGAGATACGGGCCTCCTGGGACACCCGACAGATGTTTTTC.

The rearrangement uses TRDV1 and TRDJ1; D may correspond to TRDD2 or TRDD3 (9 bases each). Trimming pared 2 bases from V and 0 bases from J, leaving 22 bases between. Looked up from germline, CDR1 is TSWWSYY and CDR2 is QGS. The CDR3 consists of 19 residues. The CDR3, as DNA: TGTGCTCTTGGGGAAACCTTCCTACTGGGGGACCAGTACACCGATAAACTCATCTTT. This encodes CALGETFLLGDQYTDKLIF.

A few counts support this clone. A far larger clone is one base from this, pointing to a likely read error. Other nucleotide sequences from this sample produce the same CDR3. The rearrangement uses TRDV1 and TRDJ1; D is perhaps TRDD3 (5 bases). This CDR3 region has 14 residues. CDR1 TSWWSYY and CDR2 QGS come from the germline V gene. CDR3 region: CALGDLFADQRLIF. The CDR3 coding sequence is TGCGCTCTTGGGGACTTATTCGCGGACCAAAGGCTCATCTTT.